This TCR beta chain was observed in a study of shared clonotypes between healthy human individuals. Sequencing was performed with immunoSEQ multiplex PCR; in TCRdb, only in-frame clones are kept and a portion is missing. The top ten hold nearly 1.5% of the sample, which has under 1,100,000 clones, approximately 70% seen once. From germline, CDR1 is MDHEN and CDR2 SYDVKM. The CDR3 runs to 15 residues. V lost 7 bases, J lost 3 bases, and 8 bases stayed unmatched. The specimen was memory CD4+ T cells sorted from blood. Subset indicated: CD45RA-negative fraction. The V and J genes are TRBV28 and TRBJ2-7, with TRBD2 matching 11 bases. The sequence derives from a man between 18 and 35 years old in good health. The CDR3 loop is CASISGGGGYYEQYF. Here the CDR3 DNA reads TGTGCCAGCATTAGCGGGGGGGGTGGTTACTACGAGCAGTACTTC. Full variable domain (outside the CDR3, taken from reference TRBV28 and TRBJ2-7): DVKVTQSSRYLVKRTGEKVFLECVQDMDHENMFWYRQDPGLGLRLIYFSYDVKMKEKGDIPEGYSVSREKKERFSLILESASTNQTSMYLCASISGGGGYYEQYFGPGTRLTVT.